The 3 T cell receptor beta chains below were found in one sample sequenced in a study (dated by TCRdb to 2014 to 2015). Tregs were isolated as CD4+CD25+CD127-/low cells. Receptor amplification or capture employed 5' RACE. The data were produced on an Illumina MiSeq. In TCRdb, the public reads were trimmed at Q25 with fastp and aligned with MiXCR, with productive beta chains retained. Duplicate CDR3 protein sequences are folded into a single record with the most common DNA and genes. This sample lists fewer than 65,000 distinct CDR3 sequences; roughly 20% were detected once. The ten largest account for roughly 3.2% of the sample. Specimen: tumor-infiltrating Tregs sorted from the breast tumor. Receptor source: a female donor with breast cancer.

This clonotype appeared a few times. Since the CDR3 does not end with the conserved phenylalanine or tryptophan, this likely comes from a read error. The chain recombines TRBV4-1 with TRBJ2-4; D call uncertain. V was clipped by 2 bases and J by 2 bases, with 10 bases between them. The CDR3 is 15 amino acids. Germline V CDR1 and CDR2: MGHRA, YSYEKL. The CDR3 DNA sequence: TGCGCCAGCAGCCAACTATACACAACCAAAAACATTCAGTACTGC. Translated: CASSQLYTTKNIQYC.

This clonotype turned up a few times. This chain links TRBV29-1 with TRBJ2-1; unclear D gene. CDR3 length equals 11 residues. Germline CDR1 SQVTM, CDR2 ANQGSEA. V was shortened by 5 bases and J by 4 bases, with 6 bases between the two germline ends. Here the CDR3 reads CSVYRYNEQFF. CDR3 coding DNA: TGCAGCGTTTACAGATACAATGAGCAGTTCTTC.

This clonotype has a handful of counts. This rearrangement joins TRBV6-1 to TRBJ1-1, with a possible D match to TRBD1 (6 bases). V was cut by 6 bases and J by 0 bases, with 11 bases left in between. CDR1 and CDR2 (germline): MNHNS, SASEGT. This CDR3 has 14 amino acids. In DNA form, the CDR3 reads TGTGCCAGCAGGGGACACACAGTGAACACTGAAGCTTTCTTT. Amino acids: CASRGHTVNTEAFF.